Given below is one T cell receptor beta chain in context. This specimen belongs to a study of CD8 T cells in Susac syndrome. CDR3 size: 10 residues. Trimming shortened V by 4 bases and J by 5 bases, and 3 bases separated the two germline ends. CDR1 is MGHDK, CDR2 SYGVNS, per germline. The authors reverse transcribed roughly 0.5 to 1 ug RNA with random hexamers. Amplification of TCR beta CDR3 was carried out by immunoSEQ multiplex PCR, which covered 54 Vbeta and 13 Jbeta segments. TCRdb re-derived calls from the immunoSEQ multiplex PCR reads in MiXCR, one entry per CDR3 protein. The data show 100,000 to 150,000 distinct CDR3 sequences, approximately 95% seen once. TCR beta sequences were obtained from blood CD8+ and CD4+ T cells. Stable or active relapsing-remitting multiple sclerosis, untreated and meeting revised McDonald criteria, defined the controls. Through negative isolation, CD4+ and CD8+ T cells were obtained, while TEMRA cells were enriched using FACS.

Sequenced input: CD8+ T cells from PBMCs. The receptor was derived from a human donor with multiple sclerosis. The chain has TRBV25-1 and TRBJ2-7; no reliable D call. The CDR3 sequence: CASSGNEQYF. The CDR3 nucleotides read TGTGCCAGCAGTGGTAACGAGCAGTACTTC.